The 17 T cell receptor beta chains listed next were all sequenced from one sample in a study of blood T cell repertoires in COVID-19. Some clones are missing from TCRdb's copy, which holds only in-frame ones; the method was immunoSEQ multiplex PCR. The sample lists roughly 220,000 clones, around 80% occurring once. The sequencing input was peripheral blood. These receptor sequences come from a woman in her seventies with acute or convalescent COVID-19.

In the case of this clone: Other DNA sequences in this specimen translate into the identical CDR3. In DNA, the CDR3 is TGTGCCAGCAGTGGATTTTATAGCGGGAGGGCCACAGATACGCAGTATTTT. Amino acid sequence: CASSGFYSGRATDTQYF. The chain joins TRBV2 to TRBJ2-3; 11 bases map to TRBD2. After removal of 4 bases from V and 2 bases from J, the junction contained 8 bases not matched to a gene. The CDR3 sequence is 17 residues long. Germline CDR1 is SNHLY and CDR2 is FYNNEI.

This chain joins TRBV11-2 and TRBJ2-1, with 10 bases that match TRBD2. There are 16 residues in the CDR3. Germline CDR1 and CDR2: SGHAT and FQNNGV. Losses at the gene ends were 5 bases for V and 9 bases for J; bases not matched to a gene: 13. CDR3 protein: CASSQYIAGGTAEQFF. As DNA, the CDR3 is TGTGCCAGCAGCCAGTACATAGCGGGAGGAACCGCTGAGCAGTTCTTC.

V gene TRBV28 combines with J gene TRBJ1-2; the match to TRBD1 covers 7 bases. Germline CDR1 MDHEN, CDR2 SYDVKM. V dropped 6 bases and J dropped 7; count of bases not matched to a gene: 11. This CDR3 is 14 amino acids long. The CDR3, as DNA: TGTGCCAGCAGCCCCCCGGGAGGGGGCGGTGGCTACACCTTC. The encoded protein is CASSPPGGGGGYTF.

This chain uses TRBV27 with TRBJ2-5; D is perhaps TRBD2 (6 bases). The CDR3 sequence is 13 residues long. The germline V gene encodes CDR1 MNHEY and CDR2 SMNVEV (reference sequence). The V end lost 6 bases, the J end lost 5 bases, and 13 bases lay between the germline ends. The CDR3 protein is CASREGVRETQYF. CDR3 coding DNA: TGTGCCAGCAGGGAGGGAGTGCGTGAGACCCAGTACTTC.

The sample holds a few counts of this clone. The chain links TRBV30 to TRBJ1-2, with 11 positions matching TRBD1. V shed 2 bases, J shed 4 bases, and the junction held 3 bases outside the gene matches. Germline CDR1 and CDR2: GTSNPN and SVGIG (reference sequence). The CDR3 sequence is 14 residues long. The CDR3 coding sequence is TGTGCCTGGAGTCGGGACAGGGGGGCCTATGGCTACACCTTC. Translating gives CAWSRDRGAYGYTF.

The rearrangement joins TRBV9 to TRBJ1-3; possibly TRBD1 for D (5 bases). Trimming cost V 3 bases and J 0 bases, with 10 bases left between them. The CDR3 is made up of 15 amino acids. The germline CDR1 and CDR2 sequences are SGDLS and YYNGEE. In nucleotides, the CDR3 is TGTGCCAGCAGCGAGGGGATAGTCTCTGGAAACACCATATATTTT. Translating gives CASSEGIVSGNTIYF.

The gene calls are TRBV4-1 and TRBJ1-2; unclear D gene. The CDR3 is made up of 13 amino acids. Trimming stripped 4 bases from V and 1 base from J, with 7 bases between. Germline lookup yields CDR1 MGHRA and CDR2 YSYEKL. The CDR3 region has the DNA TGCGCCAGCAGCCCCCTACTTAACTATGGCTACACCTTC. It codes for CASSPLLNYGYTF.

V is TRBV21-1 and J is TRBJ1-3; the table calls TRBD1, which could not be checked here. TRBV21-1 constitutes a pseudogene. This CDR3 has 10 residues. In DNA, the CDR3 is TGTGCCAGTAACAGGGACGCCATATATTTT. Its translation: CASNRDAIYF.

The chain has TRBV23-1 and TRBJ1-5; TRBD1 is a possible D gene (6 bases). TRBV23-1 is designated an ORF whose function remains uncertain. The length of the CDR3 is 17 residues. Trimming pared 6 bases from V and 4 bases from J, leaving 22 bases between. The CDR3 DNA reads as TGCGCCAGCAGAACGCCAGGGGTGAAGTCCGCTAATCAGCCCCAGCATTTT. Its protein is CASRTPGVKSANQPQHF.

The CDR3 nucleotides are TGTGCCAGCAGCCAAGATATAGGAGACAGCGAAAAACTGTTTTTT. As protein: CASSQDIGDSEKLFF. The chain carries TRBV3-1 (or the pseudogene TRBV3-2) and TRBJ1-4, with D maybe TRBD1 (5 bases). Germline V CDR1 and CDR2: LGHDT, YNNKEL (reference sequence). This CDR3 spans 15 amino acids. Trimming stripped 0 bases from V and 8 bases from J, with 13 bases between.

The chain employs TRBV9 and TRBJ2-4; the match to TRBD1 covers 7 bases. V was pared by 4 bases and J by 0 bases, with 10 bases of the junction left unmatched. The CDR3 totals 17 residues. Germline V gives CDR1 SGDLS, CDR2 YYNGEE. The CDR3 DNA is TGTGCCAGCAGCCCTAGGACAGGTACTCTAGCCAAAAACATTCAGTACTTC. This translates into CASSPRTGTLAKNIQYF.

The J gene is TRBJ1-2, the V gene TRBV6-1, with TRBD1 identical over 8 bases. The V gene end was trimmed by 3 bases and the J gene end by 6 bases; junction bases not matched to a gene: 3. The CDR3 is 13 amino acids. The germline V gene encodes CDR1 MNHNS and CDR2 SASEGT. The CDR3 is CASSEETGDGYTF. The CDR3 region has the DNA TGTGCCAGCAGTGAGGAGACAGGGGATGGCTACACCTTC.

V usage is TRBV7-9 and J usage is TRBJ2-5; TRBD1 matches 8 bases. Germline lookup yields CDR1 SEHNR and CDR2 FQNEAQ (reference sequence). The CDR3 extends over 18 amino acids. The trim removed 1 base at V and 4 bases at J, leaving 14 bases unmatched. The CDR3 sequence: CASSLGFSATGDGETQYF. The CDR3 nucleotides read TGTGCCAGCAGCTTAGGATTTTCTGCGACAGGGGATGGAGAGACCCAGTACTTC.

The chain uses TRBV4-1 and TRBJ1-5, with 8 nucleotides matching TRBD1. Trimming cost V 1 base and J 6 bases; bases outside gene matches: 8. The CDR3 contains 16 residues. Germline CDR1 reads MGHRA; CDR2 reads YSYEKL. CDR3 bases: TGCGCCAGCAGCCAAGGGGTGACAGGGGTTGGTCAGCCCCAGCATTTT. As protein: CASSQGVTGVGQPQHF.

The CDR3 DNA reads TGTGCCAGCAGACGGACAGTAACCAATCAGCCCCAGCATTTT. Residues: CASRRTVTNQPQHF. The rearrangement joins TRBV2 to TRBJ1-5; tentatively, D is TRBD1 (6 bases). V was pared by 6 bases and J by 3 bases, with 12 bases between. Per the germline V gene, CDR1 is SNHLY and CDR2 is FYNNEI. The CDR3 runs to 14 residues.

This CDR3 is CAWVVGPDSGNTIYF. As DNA, the CDR3 is TGTGCCTGGGTGGTGGGGCCGGACTCTGGAAACACCATATATTTT. V is TRBV30 and J is TRBJ1-3; D may be TRBD1 (5 bases). Germline V gene lookup returns CDR1 GTSNPN and CDR2 SVGIG (reference sequence). V lost 5 bases and J 0 bases, leaving 14 bases between the germline ends. The CDR3 totals 15 residues. The full variable domain, completed using reference TRBV30 and TRBJ1-3, is SQTIHQWPATLVQPVGSPLSLECTVEGTSNPNLYWYRQAAGRGLQLLFYSVGIGQISSEVPQNLSASRPQDRQFILSSKKLLLSDSGFYLCAWVVGPDSGNTIYFGEGSWLTVV.

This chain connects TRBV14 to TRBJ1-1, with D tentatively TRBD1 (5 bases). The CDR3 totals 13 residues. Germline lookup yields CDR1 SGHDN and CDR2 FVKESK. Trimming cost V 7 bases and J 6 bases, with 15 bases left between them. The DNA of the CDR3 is TGTGCCAGCAACGAAGCGGGGGGTCCTGAAGCTTTCTTT. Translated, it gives CASNEAGGPEAFF.